This TCR beta chain emerged from a study of blood T cells in healthy people across ages. Background on the study: About one barcoded beta molecule per two T cells came from capture by template switching.

Primers used in a second PCR of about 7 to 12 cycles were a sample-barcoded 5' primer and a J-beta primer mix. TCRdb passed the 5' RACE reads through MiXCR, listing each CDR3 protein once. The sample includes 980,000 or so distinct CDR3 sequences, about 44% of them seen just once. After removal of 2 bases from V and 2 bases from J, the junction contained 11 bases not matched to a gene. The CDR3 extends over 18 amino acids. Per the germline V gene, CDR1 is MNHEY and CDR2 is SVGAGI. Study-level points and caveats: Possibly confounding the expanded clonotype changes was the fact that donor CMV status was unknown.

As concerns this clonotype: The antigen is not known.

This receptor was identified in a young man in good health. J is TRBJ2-3 and V is TRBV6-5; 9 bases map to TRBD2. Sequencing was carried out using blood. The CDR3 spells CASSYKGSGGTYTDTQYF. The DNA of the CDR3 is TGTGCCAGCAGTTACAAGGGGAGCGGGGGGACCTACACAGATACGCAGTATTTT.